This T cell receptor beta chain is from a study of blood T cells in healthy people across ages. For the second PCR, which ran for 7 to 11 cycles, a sample-barcoded 5' primer and a J-beta primer mix were used. TCRdb reprocessed the 5' RACE reads via MiXCR and lists one record per CDR3 protein. The sample has 1.5 million to 2 million distinct CDR3 sequences; over 25% are singletons. There are 15 residues in the CDR3. V dropped 5 bases and J dropped 5 bases, with 18 bases sitting between them. Germline V gene lookup returns CDR1 MDHEN and CDR2 SYDVKM. Peripheral blood from each donor was collected in a volume of approximately 10 milliliters.

V and J are TRBV28 and TRBJ1-2; tentatively, D is TRBD1 (6 bases). The receptor was isolated from a woman aged 25 to 45 in good health. Sample: blood. The CDR3: CASSPSDRGAYGYTF. CDR3 nucleotides: TGTGCCAGCAGTCCATCGGATAGGGGGGCTTATGGCTACACCTTC.